What follows is one T cell receptor (beta chain) and its context. Antigen specificity is unknown. Vbeta (60) and Jbeta (13) primers were used in the PCR. The protocol was immunoSEQ multiplex PCR, while the TCRdb copy is restricted to in-frame clones and leaves out a portion. The profile shows about 87,000 clones, 79% of them singletons. Germline V gene lookup returns CDR1 SGHNT and CDR2 YENEEA. The CDR3 is made up of 13 amino acids. Trimming removed 5 bases at V and 9 bases at J, with 11 bases between. This sample was included in a study of cytomegalovirus exposure and HLA in healthy donors. Overall study findings and caveats: Cytomegalovirus status was reportedly diagnosed by the classifier with high sensitivity and specificity. One variant, a missense change in DCLRE1C, was linked in a later analysis to TCR beta V- and J-gene trimming.

This TCR was recovered from a woman between 35 and 50 years old in good health and CMV-seronegative. This chain links TRBV11-3 with TRBJ1-6; D not certain. The sequenced sample was PBMCs. This CDR3 is CASSLGRFSPLHF. CDR3 DNA sequence: TGTGCCAGCAGCCTAGGCCGGTTTTCACCCCTCCACTTT.